Following are 24 T cell receptor beta chains from one sample sequenced in a study of graft-versus-host responses after intestinal transplantation. The repertoire was sequenced with immunoSEQ multiplex PCR; TCRdb's copy has only in-frame clones and lacks some. This sample has 6,000 to 9,000 clones, with roughly a third found just once. Co-plated with some 200,000 CFSE-labeled responder cells were some 200,000 irradiated, violet-dye-labeled stimulator cells. Material: alloreactive CD8+ T cells from a mixed lymphocyte reaction culture, obtained before transplantation. Subset meaning: CFSE-low proliferating T cells sorted from roughly six-day pre-transplant mixed lymphocyte reaction (GvH or HvG direction). The receptors originated from a human patient who was an organ donor for intestinal transplantation.

Comment on this clone: Compared with germline, one end of the junction differs, possibly owing to a read error. V usage is TRBV4-3 and J usage is TRBJ2-7; a weak D match, TRBD2 (6 bases). The germline CDR1 and CDR2 sequences are LGHNA and YSLEER. The CDR3 extends over 15 amino acids. The CDR3 reads CASSQDGGAPYEQYF. The CDR3 bases are TGCGCCAGCAGTCAAGATGGAGGGGCACCGTACGAGCAGTACTTC.

This clone is judged medium-sized (0.01 to 0.1%). The V gene is TRBV29-1, the J gene TRBJ2-7; possible D gene TRBD1, 6 bases. The germline V and J ends were trimmed by 7 bases and 0 bases, with 13 bases remaining between them. CDR3 length: 13 amino acids. The germline V gene encodes CDR1 SQVTM and CDR2 ANQGSEA. CDR3 DNA sequence: TGCAGCGCTACGGACAGTTACTCCTACGAGCAGTACTTC. It codes for CSATDSYSYEQYF.

Only a few counts were recorded for this clone. The gene calls are TRBV21-1 and TRBJ1-2; the DNA was not compared with TRBD1, the D call given in the table. TRBV21-1 is deemed a pseudogene. The CDR3 is made up of 16 amino acids. In DNA form, the CDR3 reads TGTGCCAGCAGCAAAGGAACCAGACAGTTGTGCTATGGCTACACCTTC. Translating it yields CASSKGTRQLCYGYTF.

This clone turned up a few times. The V call is TRBV25-1, the J call TRBJ1-3; D perhaps matches TRBD1 (5 bases). CDR1 is MGHDK, CDR2 SYGVNS, per germline. Trimming removed 1 base from V and 1 base from J, with 5 bases in between. The CDR3 covers 14 residues. The CDR3 DNA reads TGTGCCAGCAGTGAATGGGGGTCTGGAAACACCATATATTTT. It translates to CASSEWGSGNTIYF.

The chain links TRBV11-1 to TRBJ2-7, with a possible D match to TRBD2 (6 bases). This CDR3 comprises 13 residues. Germline V CDR1 and CDR2: SGHAT, FQDESV (reference sequence). Trimming took 1 base from V and 2 from J, leaving 6 bases between them. The CDR3 DNA follows: TGTGCCAGCAGCTTAGGACTAGCCTACGAGCAGTACTTC. This sequence encodes CASSLGLAYEQYF.

The rearrangement uses TRBV4-1 and TRBJ1-5; 12 nucleotides agree with TRBD1. From germline, CDR1 is MGHRA and CDR2 YSYEKL. V lost 1 base, J lost 8 bases, and 3 bases stayed unmatched. The CDR3 consists of 15 residues. The CDR3, as DNA: TGCGCCAGCAGCCAAGCCGGGACAGGGGGCGAGCCCCAGCATTTT. It yields the protein CASSQAGTGGEPQHF.

This clone was seen a handful of times. The rearrangement joins TRBV6-8 to TRBJ2-7; D perhaps matches TRBD2 (6 bases). Germline V CDR1 and CDR2: MNHGY, SAAAGT. The V end was cut by 2 bases, the J end by 7 bases, with 6 bases between. This CDR3 contains 11 residues. The CDR3 region is CASSYGGEQYF. The CDR3 DNA reads as TGTGCCAGCAGTTACGGGGGGGAGCAGTACTTC.

The chain employs TRBV18 and TRBJ1-2, with D perhaps TRBD1 (6 bases). Germline CDR1 reads KGHSH; CDR2 reads LQKENI. CDR3 length: 14 amino acids. The V end was cut by 6 bases, the J end by 4 bases, with 15 bases between. CDR3 residues: CASSSPGHLYGYTF. As DNA, the CDR3 is TGTGCCAGCTCTTCCCCGGGACACCTCTATGGCTACACCTTC.

The chain is built from TRBV4-3 and TRBJ1-3; D remains unclear. The CDR3 has 16 amino acids. Germline loops: CDR1 LGHNA, CDR2 YSLEER. V was trimmed by 1 base and J by 0 bases, leaving 10 bases between them. CDR3 protein: CASSQATFYSGNTIYF. CDR3 DNA: TGCGCCAGCAGCCAAGCCACCTTTTACTCTGGAAACACCATATATTTT.

This rearrangement joins TRBV10-3 to TRBJ2-7; 11 positions match TRBD1. This CDR3 has 15 amino acids. The germline V gene encodes CDR1 ENHRY and CDR2 SYGVKD. The V and J ends lost 8 bases and 1 base, in that order; junction bases with no gene match: 7. The CDR3 loop is CAIGWTGGASYEQYF. In DNA, the CDR3 is TGTGCCATCGGCTGGACAGGGGGCGCATCCTACGAGCAGTACTTC.

This clone has more than one count but fewer than ten. The chain carries TRBV11-2 and TRBJ2-1; D ambiguous. The CDR3 is made up of 12 amino acids. CDR1 SGHAT and CDR2 FQNNGV come from the germline V gene. Trimming cost V 2 bases and J 8 bases, with 7 bases left between them. The CDR3 region is CASSLLSDEQFF. CDR3 nucleotide sequence: TGTGCCAGCAGCTTACTTTCGGATGAGCAGTTCTTC.

Turning to this clone: A much larger clonotype is one base distant, so this may be a read error. The J gene is TRBJ2-1, the V gene TRBV29-1, with 10 bases fitting TRBD2. The J segment lost 0 bases and the V segment lost 3 bases, leaving 8 bases of the junction unmatched. CDR3 size: 17 residues. Germline CDR1 is SQVTM and CDR2 is ANQGSEA. In DNA, the CDR3 is TGCAGCGTTGATGCGCTAGCGGGGGCCGGCTCCTACAATGAGCAGTTCTTC. This gives the protein CSVDALAGAGSYNEQFF.

This clone was seen only a few times. V gene TRBV6-4 combines with J gene TRBJ1-1; D gene unclear. The CDR3 is 13 amino acids. The germline V and J ends were trimmed by 6 bases and 1 base, with 9 bases remaining between them. Germline CDR1 reads MRHNA; CDR2 reads SNTAGT. The CDR3 protein is CASRATWNTEAFF. In DNA form, the CDR3 reads TGTGCCAGCAGGGCGACATGGAACACTGAAGCTTTCTTT.

This clone was picked up a small number of times. This chain uses TRBV4-3 with TRBJ2-3; TRBD2 might be the D (6 bases). The germline gives CDR1 LGHNA, CDR2 YSLEER. The V gene lost 1 base and the J gene lost 0 bases, with 14 bases spanning the gap. The CDR3 sequence is 17 residues long. The CDR3 loop is CASSQVGGWTSTDTQYF. CDR3 nucleotide sequence: TGCGCCAGCAGCCAAGTGGGGGGTTGGACTAGCACAGATACGCAGTATTTT.

Only a few counts were recorded for this clone. The rearrangement links TRBV2 to TRBJ2-1; D gene unclear. V was trimmed by 8 bases and J by 7 bases, leaving 6 bases between them. Germline-derived CDR1 and CDR2 are SNHLY and FYNNEI. The CDR3 contains 10 residues. The CDR3, as DNA: TGTGCCAGCCCTTATAATGAGCAGTTCTTC. This codes for CASPYNEQFF.

The genes are TRBV7-4 and TRBJ2-5; D ambiguous. CDR3 length: 13 residues. CDR1 is SGHVT, CDR2 SQSDAQ, per germline. The germline V and J ends were trimmed by 5 bases and 5 bases, with 12 bases remaining between them. The CDR3 sequence: CASSVYARETQYF. In nucleotides, the CDR3 is TGTGCCAGCAGCGTCTATGCCCGGGAGACCCAGTACTTC.

This clone was observed a handful of times. The J gene is TRBJ1-2, the V gene TRBV6-6; no definite D call. Germline V gives CDR1 MNHNY, CDR2 SVGAGI (reference sequence). The CDR3 covers 13 residues. The ends were cut back, 4 bases at V and 8 bases at J, with 14 bases in the middle. The DNA for the CDR3 is TGTGCCAGCAGTTTATTGTTAGGGTACGGCTACACCTTC. It translates to CASSLLLGYGYTF.

This clone has more than one count but fewer than ten. Mismatch with germline at one junction end may stem from a read error. The chain employs TRBV6-5 and TRBJ1-1; unclear D gene. Germline loops: CDR1 MNHEY, CDR2 SVGAGI. The CDR3 is 14 amino acids. The CDR3, as DNA: TGTGCCATCAGTGAGTCGATTCCGAACACTGAAGCTTTCTTT. Translating gives CAISESIPNTEAFF.

Relative to its sample, this clone is medium-sized. This chain joins TRBV7-9 and TRBJ2-4; 12 nucleotides agree with TRBD2. CDR1 is SEHNR and CDR2 is FQNEAQ in the germline V gene (reference sequence). CDR3 size: 16 residues. The V segment lost 1 base and the J segment 4 bases; nucleotides outside the gene matches: 2. For the CDR3, the DNA is TGTGCCAGCAGCTTAGGGACTAGCGGGGTGAAAAACATTCAGTACTTC. It is translated as CASSLGTSGVKNIQYF.

As to this clone: A read error is the likely source, as a far larger clone sits one nucleotide away. This specimen includes other DNA sequences encoding the same CDR3. The chain couples TRBV5-4 to TRBJ2-7; D remains ambiguous. The CDR3 loop spans 14 amino acids. Germline V gene lookup returns CDR1 SGHNT and CDR2 YYREEE (reference sequence). Written as DNA, the CDR3 is TGTGCCAGCAGCTTGGGGCTTTGGGCCCACGAACAGTACTTC. It encodes CASSLGLWAHEQYF. Based on the CDR3 plus reference TRBV5-4 and TRBJ2-7, the full variable domain is ETGVTQSPTHLIKTRGQQVTLRCSSQSGHNTVSWYQQALGQGPQFIFQYYREEENGRGNFPPRFSGLQFPNYSSELNVNALELDDSALYLCASSLGLWAHEQYFGPGTRLTVT.

On this clone: At one end the junction does not follow the germline gene, possibly because of a read error. The chain employs TRBV5-3 and TRBJ2-7, with TRBD1 identical over 9 bases. TRBV5-3 is reported as an ORF; its role is uncertain. The length of the CDR3 is 14 residues. The CDR3 coding sequence is TGTGCCAGCAGCTTCGGGACAGGGACTCACGAGCAGTACTTC. It yields the protein CASSFGTGTHEQYF.

The V and J genes are TRBV5-8 and TRBJ1-1, with 11 bases fitting TRBD1. This CDR3 comprises 16 residues. CDR1 SGHTS and CDR2 YDEGEE come from the germline V gene. J gave up 0 bases and V 2 bases, and 3 bases lay outside the gene matches. This chain's CDR3 is CASSFRTGGMNTEAFF. The CDR3 DNA is TGTGCCAGCAGCTTCAGGACAGGGGGCATGAACACTGAAGCTTTCTTT.

This chain connects TRBV30 to TRBJ1-2; 7 nucleotides align to TRBD1. V dropped 7 bases and J dropped 4; count of bases not matched to a gene: 3. This CDR3 has 11 amino acids. Germline loops: CDR1 GTSNPN, CDR2 SVGIG (reference sequence). The CDR3 here is CASDRFYGYTF. Here the CDR3 DNA reads TGTGCCTCGGACAGGTTCTATGGCTACACCTTC.

This clone has just a few counts. V gene TRBV6-4 combines with J gene TRBJ1-1; D perhaps matches TRBD1 (6 bases). Germline V CDR1 and CDR2: MRHNA, SNTAGT. Trimming shortened V by 3 bases and J by 0 bases, and 26 bases separated the two germline ends. The CDR3 totals 20 residues. CDR3: CASSEGNRATRDQMNTEAFF. The CDR3 bases are TGTGCCAGCAGTGAGGGGAACAGGGCGACCCGAGATCAGATGAACACTGAAGCTTTCTTT.